This is a list of T cell receptor beta chains from one sample in a study of cytomegalovirus exposure and HLA in healthy donors. Sequencing used immunoSEQ multiplex PCR; TCRdb keeps in-frame clones, though not all of them. Of around 180,000 clones listed, about 90% are singletons. The sample comprised PBMCs. The receptors stem from a girl under three years old in good health and CMV-seronegative. The CDR3 runs from the conserved cysteine through the conserved F or W. Each record gives: V gene, J gene, clone size, D gene, CDR3 DNA, CDR3 protein. A D gene is named only where the DNA matches it firmly. Expanded clones get a size class; other rows say once, few or many, or leave the size out.

>TRBV6-1|TRBJ2-7|-|-
TGTGCCAGCACCGGGTGGGAGAAGGTGGAGGAGCAGTACTTC
CASTGWEKVEEQYF
>TRBV9|TRBJ2-5|once|-
TGTGCCAGCGGTTCGGGGGTAGCGACACATCCACAAGAGACCCAGTACTTC
CASGSGVATHPQETQYF
>TRBV30|TRBJ2-7|-|-
TGTGCCTGGAGTTATGGGGGCCCCTACGAGCAGTACTTC
CAWSYGGPYEQYF
>TRBV10-3|TRBJ1-2|few|TRBD1
TGTGCCATCAGGGGGGACAGGGGGAACTATGGCTACACCTTC
CAIRGDRGNYGYTF
>TRBV7-3|TRBJ2-1|-|-
TGTGCCAGCAGCCAAGGAGGAGAGCAGTTCTTC
CASSQGGEQFF
>TRBV7-3|TRBJ2-1|-|-
TGTGCCAGCAGCTTAACTAGTGAGCAGTTCTTC
CASSLTSEQFF
>TRBV6-5|TRBJ1-2|-|-
TGTGCCAGCAGTTACAGCGGGGTGGGTGGCTACACCTTC
CASSYSGVGGYTF
>TRBV27|TRBJ2-7|-|TRBD1
TGTGCCAGCAGTTCGCGGACAGGGGGCTTATCCTACGAGCAGTACTTC
CASSSRTGGLSYEQYF
>TRBV5-5|TRBJ2-7|few|-
TGTGCCAGCAGCCAAACTCACAATGTGGGGGTAGGGGGTTTC
CASSQTHNVGVGGF
>TRBV30|TRBJ1-1|-|-
TGTGCCTGGATGGACACTTACACTGAAGCTTTCTTT
CAWMDTYTEAFF
>TRBV7-9|TRBJ2-1|-|TRBD2
TGTGCCAGCAGCCCCAACACGGGACTAGCGGGAGCTCACAATGAGCAGTTCTTC
CASSPNTGLAGAHNEQFF
>TRBV30|TRBJ1-2|-|-
TGTGCCTGGAGCCCTCTCACAGGTCCAGGCTACACCTTC
CAWSPLTGPGYTF